The T cell receptor beta chain under discussion was sequenced for a study of blood T cells in healthy people across ages. The authors ran a second PCR of about 6 to 12 cycles using a sample-barcoded 5' primer and a J-beta primer mix. MiXCR, applied by TCRdb to the 5' RACE reads, yields one record per CDR3 protein. The sample lists about 680,000 distinct CDR3 sequences; about half were seen once. The CDR3 contains 15 residues. CDR1 is SGHRS and CDR2 is YFSETQ in the germline V gene. Points on this clonotype: The junction departs from the called germline gene at one end, perhaps through a read error.

The sequencing input was blood. The V and J genes are TRBV5-1 and TRBJ2-3; TRBD1 matches at 8 bases. This clonotype originated in a woman aged 55-69 years in good health. In DNA form, the CDR3 reads TGCGCCGGCAGCTTGGAGCAGGGGGCGGCAGATACGCAGTATTTT. Translating it yields CAGSLEQGAADTQYF.